The clone carrying this TCR beta chain was counted ten times or more. The sample belongs to a study of T-cell reconstitution after alpha-beta-depleted transplantation in children. V lost 4 bases and J lost 4, with 13 bases in between. CDR1 is SNHLY, CDR2 FYNNEI, per germline. This CDR3 has 15 residues. This sample's TCRbeta library carried unique molecular identifier barcodes. Using its own MiXCR run on the PCR reads, TCRdb lists one record per CDR3 protein. The sample contains about 360,000 distinct CDR3 sequences, approximately 12% of which appear only once. The TCR was taken from a human donor who donated a stem cell graft to a child with Fanconi anemia. The chain couples TRBV2 to TRBJ2-2, with a weak D call TRBD2 (7 bases). The specimen was PBMCs, collected from the stem cell graft. This chain's CDR3 is CASSAGGTGTGELFF. Here the CDR3 DNA reads TGTGCCAGCAGTGCGGGGGGCACGGGCACCGGGGAGCTGTTTTTT.